Listed below are T cell receptor beta chains from one sample, sequenced in a study of T cell clones after liver transplantation. Here immunoSEQ multiplex PCR was the method, and the copy in TCRdb shows in-frame clones only, minus some. This table has 25,000 to 40,000 clones, around 96% appearing once. The input for sequencing was CD8+ T cells from blood, taken 12 months after liver transplant. The receptors originated from a human patient who received a liver transplant. Some T cells may be transferred from the graft donor. The CDR3 runs from the conserved cysteine through the conserved F or W. The D gene is left open where the match is weak. Size is omitted from some rows. Given values are once, few, many or a class for expanded clones.

TRBJ2-7 TRBV19 NA NA CASSISMGEGSYEQYF TGTGCCAGTAGTATCTCTATGGGAGAGGGTTCCTACGAGCAGTACTTC
TRBJ2-5 TRBV9 NA TRBD2 CASSVGLAERETQYF TGTGCCAGCAGCGTAGGCCTAGCGGAGAGGGAGACCCAGTACTTC
TRBJ1-2 TRBV4-3 NA NA CASSQDAGQPNYGYTF TGCGCCAGCAGCCAAGATGCAGGACAGCCTAACTATGGCTACACCTTC
TRBJ2-3 TRBV27 NA NA CASSLGPITDTQYF TGTGCCAGCAGTTTGGGGCCGATCACAGATACGCAGTATTTT
TRBJ2-1 TRBV12-2 NA NA CASRFLRGGANSSYNEQFF TGTGCAAGTCGCTTCCTTAGGGGGGGGGCGAACAGCTCCTACAATGAGCAGTTCTTC
TRBJ2-5 TRBV11-3 NA NA CASTVWQGDQETQYF TGTGCCAGCACCGTCTGGCAGGGAGACCAAGAGACCCAGTACTTC
TRBJ2-2 TRBV9 NA TRBD1 CASSGRTGANTGELFF TGTGCCAGCAGCGGCCGGACAGGAGCGAACACCGGGGAGCTGTTTTTT
TRBJ2-5 TRBV7-8 NA TRBD1 CASSSTGVQETQYF TGTGCCAGCAGCAGTACAGGGGTCCAAGAGACCCAGTACTTC
TRBJ1-6 TRBV27 NA NA CASSWVGNSPLHF TGTGCCAGCAGCTGGGTGGGTAATTCACCCCTCCACTTT
TRBJ2-3 TRBV7-9 once TRBD2 CASSRREDGTDTQYF TGTGCCAGCAGCCGACGGGAGGATGGCACAGATACGCAGTATTTT
TRBJ1-1 TRBV27 NA NA CASSPTDKYTEAFF TGTGCCAGCAGTCCGACGGATAAATACACTGAAGCTTTCTTT
TRBJ2-7 TRBV7-9 NA TRBD1 CASSSTGGPYEQYF TGTGCCAGCAGCTCAACAGGGGGGCCCTACGAGCAGTACTTC
TRBJ1-4 TRBV27 NA NA CASSPQVGSTNEKLFF TGTGCCAGCAGTCCGCAGGTGGGGTCAACTAATGAAAAACTGTTTTTT
TRBJ2-3 TRBV7-8 NA NA CASSLRGYTDTQYF TGTGCCAGCAGCTTAAGGGGGTACACAGATACGCAGTATTTT
TRBJ2-7 TRBV10-1 NA TRBD1 CASSERAGGYEQYF TGCGCCAGCAGTGAGAGGGCAGGGGGATACGAGCAGTACTTC
TRBJ1-1 TRBV6-1 NA NA CASSERFGGVEAFF TGTGCCAGCAGTGAGAGGTTTGGCGGGGTCGAAGCTTTCTTT
TRBJ2-1 TRBV19 NA NA CASSISGTYNEQFF TGTGCCAGTAGTATTAGCGGAACCTACAATGAGCAGTTCTTC
TRBJ1-2 TRBV27 NA NA CASSLHAGSGYTF TGTGCCAGCAGTTTACACGCAGGGAGCGGCTACACCTTC
TRBJ2-5 TRBV7-9 NA TRBD1 CASSVGTGGQETQYF TGTGCCAGCAGCGTAGGGACAGGGGGACAAGAGACCCAGTACTTC
TRBJ2-1 TRBV7-2 NA NA CASSLYENNEQFF TGTGCCAGCAGCTTGTACGAGAACAATGAGCAGTTCTTC
TRBJ2-3 TRBV13 NA TRBD1 CASSSGTGIDTQYF TGTGCCAGCAGCTCCGGGACAGGGATAGATACGCAGTATTTT
TRBJ1-2 TRBV5-8 NA NA CASSGVGEGYGYTF TGTGCCAGCTCCGGGGTGGGGGAAGGCTATGGCTACACCTTC
TRBJ2-7 TRBV5-4 NA TRBD2 CASSLLAGAYEQYF TGTGCCAGCAGCTTACTAGCGGGGGCCTACGAGCAGTACTTC
TRBJ2-7 TRBV7-3 NA TRBD1 CASSQGAGSSYEQYF TGTGCCAGCAGCCAGGGGGCGGGTAGCTCCTACGAGCAGTACTTC
TRBJ2-1 TRBV10-1 NA NA CASSPRGLNNEQFF TGCGCCAGCAGTCCCCGGGGCCTAAACAATGAGCAGTTCTTC
TRBJ2-1 TRBV7-6 NA NA CASSLAFGGPYNEQFF TGTGCCAGCAGCTTAGCGTTCGGGGGGCCCTACAATGAGCAGTTCTTC
TRBJ2-5 TRBV7-8 NA NA CASSLTEYQETQYF TGTGCCAGCAGCTTAACTGAGTACCAAGAGACCCAGTACTTC
TRBJ2-1 TRBV27 NA TRBD2 CASSLLGAGRYNEQFF TGTGCCAGCAGTTTGTTGGGAGCGGGGCGGTACAATGAGCAGTTCTTC
TRBJ2-7 TRBV11-3 NA NA CASSFHSGGYEQYF TGTGCCAGCAGCTTCCATTCCGGGGGATACGAGCAGTACTTC
TRBJ2-1 TRBV7-7 few TRBD1 CASSLTGEPYNEQFF TGTGCTAGCAGCTTGACAGGGGAACCCTACAATGAGCAGTTCTTC
TRBJ2-7 TRBV5-6 NA NA CASSLVRGGHEQYF TGTGCCAGCAGCCTTGTCAGGGGCGGCCACGAGCAGTACTTC
TRBJ1-1 TRBV2 NA TRBD1 CASSPMGQGTEAFF TGTGCCAGCAGTCCGATGGGACAGGGAACTGAAGCTTTCTTT
TRBJ1-4 TRBV19 NA TRBD1 CASSKNRGLDEKLFF TGTGCCAGTAGTAAAAACAGGGGGCTGGATGAAAAACTGTTTTTT
TRBJ1-2 TRBV30 NA NA CAYERVGYTF TGTGCCTATGAGAGGGTGGGCTACACCTTC
TRBJ2-1 TRBV14 NA NA CASSHPSPGAYNEQFF TGTGCCAGCAGCCATCCTTCGCCCGGGGCGTACAATGAGCAGTTCTTC
TRBJ2-7 TRBV7-9 NA NA CASSLANYEQYF TGTGCCAGCAGCTTAGCCAACTACGAGCAGTACTTC
TRBJ2-5 TRBV9 NA NA CASSEAFRAGETQYF TGTGCCAGCAGCGAGGCTTTTCGGGCCGGAGAGACCCAGTACTTC
TRBJ2-7 TRBV11-2 NA NA CASSPRPTALSYEQYF TGTGCCAGCAGCCCGCGCCCGACGGCACTATCCTACGAGCAGTACTTC
TRBJ2-5 TRBV6-5 NA TRBD2 CASSYSGLAAQETQYF TGTGCCAGCAGTTACTCGGGACTAGCGGCCCAAGAGACCCAGTACTTC
TRBJ2-7 TRBV4-2 NA TRBD2 CASSQPGLANYEQYF TGTGCCAGCAGCCAACCCGGACTAGCGAATTACGAGCAGTACTTC
TRBJ2-7 TRBV11-2 NA NA CASSLQTSYEQYF TGTGCCAGCAGCCTACAGACCTCCTACGAGCAGTACTTC
TRBJ2-7 TRBV27 NA NA CASSLRALPYEQYF TGTGCCAGCAGTTTAAGGGCCTTACCCTACGAGCAGTACTTC
TRBJ2-1 TRBV5-5 once NA CASSQPGRSGNEQFF TGTGCCAGCAGCCAACCGGGGAGGTCTGGCAATGAGCAGTTCTTC
TRBJ1-1 TRBV11-2 NA NA CASSLDKDSMNTEAFF TGTGCCAGCAGCTTAGATAAGGACAGCATGAACACTGAAGCTTTCTTT
TRBJ2-1 TRBV18 NA TRBD2 CASSPRTSGHPSGEQFF TGTGCCAGCTCACCCCGGACTAGCGGGCACCCTTCGGGTGAGCAGTTCTTC
TRBJ1-2 TRBV9 NA NA CASSDPLSSGYTF TGTGCCAGCAGCGACCCCTTATCAAGTGGCTACACCTTC
TRBJ2-7 TRBV7-9 NA NA CASSLDISRGLPSYEQYF TGTGCCAGCAGCTTAGATATATCTAGGGGCCTCCCCTCCTACGAGCAGTACTTC
TRBJ2-7 TRBV5-4 NA NA CASSLGEGVRNEQYF TGTGCCAGCAGCTTAGGGGAGGGGGTGCGGAACGAGCAGTACTTC
TRBJ2-3 TRBV9 NA NA CASSVKGSDTQYF TGTGCCAGCAGCGTAAAGGGGTCAGATACGCAGTATTTT
TRBJ1-5 TRBV15 NA TRBD1 CATSRDQGGGQPQHF TGTGCCACCAGCAGAGATCAGGGGGGGGGTCAGCCCCAGCATTTT
TRBJ1-4 TRBV7-9 NA NA CASSPDWEKLFF TGTGCCAGCAGCCCGGACTGGGAAAAACTGTTTTTT
TRBJ2-7 TRBV27 NA TRBD1 CASTPSQGDRRSYEQYF TGTGCCAGCACTCCGTCCCAGGGGGACAGACGCTCCTACGAGCAGTACTTC
TRBJ2-3 TRBV7-9 NA NA CASSNEEGPADTQYF TGTGCCAGCAGCAATGAGGAGGGCCCCGCAGATACGCAGTATTTT